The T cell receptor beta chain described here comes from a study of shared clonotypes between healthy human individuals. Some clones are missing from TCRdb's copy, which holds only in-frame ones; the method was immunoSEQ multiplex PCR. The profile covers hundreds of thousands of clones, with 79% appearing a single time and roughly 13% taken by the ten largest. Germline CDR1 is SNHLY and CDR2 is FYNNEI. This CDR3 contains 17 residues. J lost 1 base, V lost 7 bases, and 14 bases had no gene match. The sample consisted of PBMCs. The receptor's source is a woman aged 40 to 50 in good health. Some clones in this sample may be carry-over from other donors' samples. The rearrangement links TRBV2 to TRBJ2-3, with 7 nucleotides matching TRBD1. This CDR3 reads CASNPRGSGRGTDTQYF. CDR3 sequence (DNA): TGTGCCAGCAATCCCAGGGGGTCTGGGCGGGGCACAGATACGCAGTATTTT.